This T cell receptor beta chain was documented in a study of OX40 agonist ivuxolimab in advanced cancers. Notes on the research overall: The costimulatory receptor OX40 (CD134) was targeted by ivuxolimab, a fully human IgG2 agonistic monoclonal antibody. Intravenous ivuxolimab was administered to patients every 2 weeks at six dose levels: 0.01, 0.1, 0.3, 1.5, 3 and 10 mg/kg. Of the approximately 53 patients in dose escalation, about 20 had hepatocellular carcinoma, some 15 had melanoma, 9 had renal cell carcinoma and 9 had head and neck cancer. In the dose-escalation cohort, 70% to 85% of patients were male, and the mean age was approximately 60 years, with a range of 23 to 79. Patients were allowed to have had prior anti-PD-1, anti-PD-L1 or anti-CTLA-4 therapy, and roughly two fifths of the dose-escalation patients had been treated with checkpoint inhibitors. Three dose-escalation patients achieved partial responses, one with hepatocellular carcinoma and two with cutaneous melanoma. Peripheral TCRbeta sequencing aimed to test whether ivuxolimab altered TCR sequence diversity and caused clonal T-cell expansion. The monotherapy dose-escalation portion (N ≈ 52 patients) of the phase I ivuxolimab trial is reported in the paper.

Summary of the overall study and its limitations: After ivuxolimab, CD8+ T cells had more expanded clones than CD4+ T cells on average. Clonal expansion of both CD4+ and CD8+ blood T cells was observed from baseline to week 6 at doses 0.1 to 3.0 mg/kg. Which antigens the clonally expanded peripheral T cells were specific for was not determined. Low levels of normalized T-cell clonal expansion were also seen in some patients who did not respond. In the 0.1-3.0 mg/kg groups, partial responders had among the lowest normalized peripheral clonal expansion, particularly in CD8+ T cells.

For sequencing of the TCRbeta CDR3 region, genomic DNA was extracted from the sorted cells. The immunoSEQ Assay was used for sequencing of TCRbeta CDR3 regions. Not all clones reach the TCRdb copy of this immuneACCESS table, which keeps in-frame sequences only. Checked studies attribute under half of the gap to unresolved V genes and leave the rest unexplained. The sample records approximately 20,000 clones, around nine tenths of which are singletons. The ten largest make up about a quarter of the sample. As to this clone: The clone's antigen remains unknown. Base qualities are not recorded, but no much larger clone differs from it by a single base.

The CDR1 and CDR2 encoded by the germline V gene (reference sequence) are LNHDA and SQIVND. Trimming removed 0 bases from V and 4 bases from J, leaving 10 bases between the germline ends. Taken from cysteine to phenylalanine, the CDR3 has 15 residues. The DNA shown is the 45-base CDR3, in frame from base 1. Patients with autoimmune disease history or receiving systemic immunosuppression were excluded from the trial. Peripheral blood for TCR sequencing was collected from all dose cohorts at baseline, on cycle 4 day 1, and on cycle 7 day 1. Samples came from an open-label, multicenter, first-in-human phase I dose-escalation trial of ivuxolimab. Adults with locally advanced or metastatic head and neck squamous cell, hepatocellular, melanoma or renal cell carcinoma were enrolled in the trial. Before TCR sequencing, CD4+ T cells and CD8+ T cells from peripheral blood were sorted into separate populations.

The chain is made from TRBV19 and TRBJ1-5; there is no confident call for the D gene. This receptor was taken from an adult with an advanced solid tumor such as melanoma, head and neck, liver or kidney cancer. The sequenced sample was CD4+ or CD8+ T cells sorted from blood, obtained in a trial of the OX40 agonist ivuxolimab. The CDR3 here reads CASSIDRAGNQPQHF. The DNA is TGTGCCAGTAGTATAGATAGGGCAGGAAATCAGCCCCAGCATTTT. The entire variable domain, with the stretches around the CDR3 drawn from the reference TRBV19 and TRBJ1-5 proteins, is DGGITQSPKYLFRKEGQNVTLSCEQNLNHDAMYWYRQDPGQGLRLIYYSQIVNDFQKGDIAEGYSVSREKKESFPLTVTSAQKNPTAFYLCASSIDRAGNQPQHFGDGTRLSIL.